This T cell receptor beta chain was captured in a study of T cells in localized non-small cell lung cancer. Study results and limitations: Detection in adjacent lung was observed for a median around 55 of the top 100 tumor clones.

Sequencing used immunoSEQ multiplex PCR; TCRdb keeps in-frame clones, though not all of them. The sample includes about 1,500 clones, 25% seen only once; the top ten take about a third. Adjacent lung lacking atypia came from at least 2 cm beyond the tumor margin. By its share, this clone is medium-sized (0.01 to 0.1%). Antigen unknown. Sequenced here: normal lung tissue next to the tumor, sampled before any cancer treatment. The receptor was isolated from a man aged 35-69 years with stage III lung adenocarcinoma.

The chain's CDR3 is CAGKAGTNTGELFF. In DNA form, the CDR3 reads TGTGCCGGTAAAGCGGGGACGAACACCGGGGAGCTGTTTTTT. V and J are TRBV9 and TRBJ2-2; 7 bases match TRBD2. CDR1 and CDR2 from the germline V gene are SGDLS and YYNGEE. The length of the CDR3 is 14 residues. V dropped 10 bases and J dropped 0; count of bases not matched to a gene: 6.